A single sample gave rise to the 31 T cell receptor beta chains below, sequenced in a study of cytotoxic CD8 clonotypes in ibrutinib-treated CLL. Method: immunoSEQ multiplex PCR; TCRdb's copy keeps in-frame clones and lacks some. This table has 250,000 or so clones, roughly 70% appearing once. The specimen comprised PBMCs, sampled after 24 months of ibrutinib treatment. These receptors all come from a human donor with chronic lymphocytic leukemia.

The chain combines TRBV2 with TRBJ2-5; a possible D gene is TRBD2 (5 bases). The CDR3 is 13 amino acids. V lost 3 bases, J lost 9 bases, and 14 bases lay in between. Germline V CDR1 and CDR2: SNHLY, FYNNEI. The CDR3 bases are TGTGCCAGCAGTGAGACCCGGACTTTGGCCCAGTACTTC. Its protein product is CASSETRTLAQYF.

This chain joins TRBV2 and TRBJ2-1; maybe TRBD1 (6 bases). CDR1 and CDR2 (germline): SNHLY, FYNNEI. V was cut by 5 bases and J by 6 bases, with 17 bases left in between. The CDR3 length is 15 residues. The CDR3 DNA reads as TGTGCCAGCAGTTTACTACACCGAGGGGGCAATGAGCAGTTCTTC. Amino acids: CASSLLHRGGNEQFF.

This clone has just a few counts. The genes are TRBV4-1 and TRBJ2-7; 8 nucleotides align to TRBD2. Trimming removed 0 bases from V and 3 bases from J; junction bases left unmatched: 4. The germline gives CDR1 MGHRA, CDR2 YSYEKL. CDR3 length: 15 residues. DNA of the CDR3: TGCGCCAGCAGCCAAGAAGGGGCGGGGGGCTACGAGCAGTACTTC. As protein: CASSQEGAGGYEQYF.

The chain carries TRBV5-1 and TRBJ2-1; 7 positions match TRBD2. This CDR3 has 16 residues. Germline lookup yields CDR1 SGHRS and CDR2 YFSETQ. The ends lost 4 bases at V and 6 bases at J; junction bases unmatched: 13. CDR3 residues: CASSPSSGQKFNEQFF. CDR3 DNA sequence: TGCGCCAGCAGCCCAAGTAGCGGGCAGAAATTCAATGAGCAGTTCTTC. The whole variable domain, filled in from reference TRBV5-1 and TRBJ2-1, reads KAGVTQTPRYLIKTRGQQVTLSCSPISGHRSVSWYQQTPGQGLQFLFEYFSETQRNKGNFPGRFSGRQFSNSRSEMNVSTLELGDSALYLCASSPSSGQKFNEQFFGPGTRLTVL.

The chain recombines TRBV4-3 with TRBJ1-4, with 8 bases aligning to TRBD1. The germline CDR1 and CDR2 sequences are LGHNA and YSLEER. The CDR3 is 15 residues long. V lost 6 bases to trimming and J lost 7 bases; unmatched junction nucleotides: 10. This CDR3 is CASSPRQGFSEKLFF. The CDR3 nucleotides read TGCGCCAGCAGTCCAAGACAGGGGTTTAGTGAAAAACTGTTTTTT.

V and J are TRBV6-4 and TRBJ2-7; possible D gene TRBD2, 7 bases. Trimming left V 5 bases short and J 7 bases short, with 21 bases between. This CDR3 is built from 15 residues. The germline CDR1 and CDR2 sequences are MRHNA and SNTAGT. The CDR3 loop reads CASSLVGGPWSEQYF. The DNA for the CDR3 is TGTGCCAGCAGTCTTGTGGGGGGGCCCTGGTCGGAGCAGTACTTC.

V and J are TRBV6-5 and TRBJ2-7; 9 bases are shared with TRBD2. This CDR3 comprises 15 residues. The germline V gene has CDR1 MNHEY and CDR2 SVGAGI. Trimming cost V 6 bases and J 1 base; bases outside gene matches: 7. CDR3 nucleotide sequence: TGTGCCAGCAGCCGTACTAGCGGGCCTTCCTACGAGCAGTACTTC. Its translation is CASSRTSGPSYEQYF.

The genes are TRBV5-1 and TRBJ1-3; unclear D gene. The V and J ends lost 7 bases and 0 bases respectively, with 8 bases between them. This CDR3 is built from 13 residues. Germline V gene sequence: CDR1 SGHRS, CDR2 YFSETQ. Written as DNA, the CDR3 is TGCGCCAGCGCCCGGATCTCTGGAAACACCATATATTTT. Translated, it gives CASARISGNTIYF.

This clone was seen a few times. This chain uses TRBV5-4 with TRBJ2-1, with D tentatively TRBD1 (6 bases). The germline V and J ends were trimmed by 3 bases and 10 bases, with 11 bases remaining between them. This CDR3 comprises 12 residues. Germline V gene data show CDR1 as SGHNT and CDR2 as YYREEE (reference sequence). The CDR3 protein is CASSSQGSEQFF. The CDR3 bases are TGTGCCAGCAGCTCACAGGGCAGCGAGCAGTTCTTC.

This clone showed up just a few times. The rearrangement joins TRBV28 to TRBJ2-7, with 8 bases that match TRBD1. J was trimmed by 2 bases and V by 4 bases; bases with no gene match: 4. The CDR3 is 14 residues long. Looked up from germline, CDR1 is MDHEN and CDR2 is SYDVKM. In DNA, the CDR3 is TGTGCCAGCAGTTCGACAGGGGAAACCTACGAGCAGTACTTC. Amino acid sequence: CASSSTGETYEQYF. Full variable domain (rest looked up from reference TRBV28 and TRBJ2-7): DVKVTQSSRYLVKRTGEKVFLECVQDMDHENMFWYRQDPGLGLRLIYFSYDVKMKEKGDIPEGYSVSREKKERFSLILESASTNQTSMYLCASSSTGETYEQYFGPGTRLTVT.

This clone was found a few times. The chain uses TRBV5-4 and TRBJ1-4, with 8 bases lining up with TRBD1. J was trimmed by 6 bases and V by 2 bases; bases with no gene match: 6. Looked up from germline, CDR1 is SGHNT and CDR2 is YYREEE (reference sequence). The CDR3 is 15 amino acids. CDR3 region: CASSLGTGSHEKLFF. As DNA, the CDR3 is TGTGCCAGCAGCTTAGGGACAGGTTCGCATGAAAAACTGTTTTTT.

The count of this clone is one. The rearrangement joins TRBV29-1 to TRBJ2-7; D is possibly TRBD2 (6 bases). The CDR3 runs 14 residues. CDR1 and CDR2 (germline): SQVTM, ANQGSEA. V dropped 7 bases and J dropped 5 bases, with 21 bases sitting between them. The CDR3 DNA sequence: TGCAGCGCCCGAAGGGGCGGGGAGAAGGACGAGCAGTACTTC. This encodes CSARRGGEKDEQYF.

The chain has TRBV5-4 and TRBJ2-5; D is unresolved. The germline gives CDR1 SGHNT, CDR2 YYREEE (reference sequence). V was cut by 4 bases and J by 1 base, with 20 bases left in between. The CDR3 covers 17 residues. CDR3: CASSPPPEPGRQETQYF. Written as DNA, the CDR3 is TGTGCCAGCAGCCCCCCCCCAGAGCCGGGCCGCCAAGAGACCCAGTACTTC.

The rearrangement uses TRBV6-5 and TRBJ1-1; perhaps TRBD1 as D (5 bases). Germline V gives CDR1 MNHEY, CDR2 SVGAGI. The V end was cut by 0 bases, the J end by 4 bases, with 12 bases between. The CDR3 extends over 15 amino acids. The CDR3 region has the DNA TGTGCCAGCAGTTACTCTCCTGTGGGGGTCACTGAAGCTTTCTTT. The encoded protein is CASSYSPVGVTEAFF.

The chain links TRBV7-2 to TRBJ1-1; D gene uncertain. V lost 3 bases to trimming and J lost 5 bases, with 10 bases between them. The CDR3 runs to 13 residues. Germline V gene data show CDR1 as SGHTA and CDR2 as FQGNSA. In DNA form, the CDR3 reads TGTGCCAGCAGCTTGGCCCCCAGGACTGAAGCTTTCTTT. Protein product: CASSLAPRTEAFF.

The chain recombines TRBV19 with TRBJ1-5; D remains unclear. The germline gives CDR1 LNHDA, CDR2 SQIVND (reference sequence). The CDR3 has 15 amino acids. V was shortened by 7 bases and J by 0 bases, with 13 bases between the two germline ends. CDR3 sequence: CASKAEQYSNQPQHF. The DNA of the CDR3 is TGTGCCAGTAAGGCAGAGCAATATAGCAATCAGCCCCAGCATTTT. The full variable domain, rest sourced from reference TRBV19 and TRBJ1-5, is DGGITQSPKYLFRKEGQNVTLSCEQNLNHDAMYWYRQDPGQGLRLIYYSQIVNDFQKGDIAEGYSVSREKKESFPLTVTSAQKNPTAFYLCASKAEQYSNQPQHFGDGTRLSIL.

V and J are TRBV12-5 and TRBJ2-1; 7 bases map to TRBD1. Germline values: CDR1 LGHNT, CDR2 FRNRAP. The CDR3 totals 14 residues. The junction had 7 bases not matched to a gene; V was cut back by 6 bases and J by 5 bases. The CDR3 DNA sequence: TGTGCTAGTGGGGTGACAGGGTATCACAATGAGCAGTTCTTC. Translated, it gives CASGVTGYHNEQFF.

The sample holds a few counts of this clone. Other nucleotide sequences from this sample produce the same CDR3. V usage is TRBV27 and J usage is TRBJ2-7; 9 bases align to TRBD2. V lost 2 bases to trimming and J lost 2 bases; unmatched junction nucleotides: 1. The length of the CDR3 is 14 residues. The germline V gene has CDR1 MNHEY and CDR2 SMNVEV (reference sequence). The CDR3 DNA follows: TGTGCCAGCAGTTTAGCGGGAGGGCCCTACGAGCAGTACTTC. This gives the protein CASSLAGGPYEQYF.

The genes are TRBV18 and TRBJ2-1; D is perhaps TRBD2 (5 bases). V lost 2 bases and J 4 bases, leaving 12 bases between the germline ends. The CDR3 is made up of 15 amino acids. Germline-derived CDR1 and CDR2 are KGHSH and LQKENI. The CDR3 DNA reads as TGTGCCAGCTCACCAAGCTCGGGGTTATACAATGAGCAGTTCTTC. This sequence encodes CASSPSSGLYNEQFF.

This clone has a handful of counts. This rearrangement joins TRBV5-1 to TRBJ2-7; TRBD1 aligns across 7 bases. This CDR3 region has 14 residues. After removal of 4 bases from V and 0 bases from J, the junction contained 4 bases not matched to a gene. Germline CDR1 and CDR2: SGHRS and YFSETQ. CDR3 nucleotides: TGCGCCAGCAGCAAAAGACAGGGCTCCTACGAGCAGTACTTC. Its protein product is CASSKRQGSYEQYF.

In its sample, this clone was seen many times. The CDR3 DNA sequence: TGCAGTGCTGGCAGCGGGAAACAGTATTTT. This codes for CSAGSGKQYF. The V and J genes are TRBV20-1 and TRBJ2-3, with TRBD2 matching over 7 bases. Germline lookup yields CDR1 DFQATT and CDR2 SNEGSKA (reference sequence). V shed 5 bases and J 12 bases; nucleotides not matched to a gene: 5. CDR3 size: 10 residues.

The genes are TRBV7-2 and TRBJ2-2; D ambiguous. This CDR3 is 15 amino acids long. CDR1 SGHTA and CDR2 FQGNSA come from the germline V gene. V lost 6 bases, J lost 0 bases, and 11 bases lay in between. The CDR3 nucleotides are TGTGCCAGCAGATCCCCGGCACCGAACACCGGGGAGCTGTTTTTT. Translated: CASRSPAPNTGELFF.

The chain carries TRBV29-1 and TRBJ2-7, with D perhaps TRBD1 (5 bases). CDR1 is SQVTM and CDR2 is ANQGSEA in the germline V gene. CDR3 length equals 15 residues. Trimming cost V 1 base and J 3 bases, with 16 bases left between them. CDR3 protein: CSVEGSDSANYEQYF. CDR3 nucleotide sequence: TGCAGCGTTGAAGGAAGTGACAGTGCTAACTACGAGCAGTACTTC.

V is TRBV30 and J is TRBJ1-1; 10 bases fit TRBD1. J was trimmed by 5 bases and V by 1 base; bases with no gene match: 4. CDR3 length: 14 residues. CDR1 and CDR2 from the germline V gene are GTSNPN and SVGIG (reference sequence). The CDR3 sequence: CAWSAGTGVTEAFF. In DNA, the CDR3 is TGTGCCTGGAGTGCCGGGACAGGGGTAACTGAAGCTTTCTTT.

Only a few counts were recorded for this clone. The chain is built from TRBV2 and TRBJ2-4; D uncertain. V lost 4 bases to trimming and J lost 6 bases, with 16 bases between them. CDR1 is SNHLY, CDR2 FYNNEI, per germline. The CDR3 consists of 15 residues. CDR3 sequence: CASSGALHGGNIQYF. The CDR3 DNA sequence: TGTGCCAGCAGTGGGGCCCTCCATGGCGGAAACATTCAGTACTTC.

V gene TRBV19 combines with J gene TRBJ2-3; D is tentatively TRBD1 or TRBD2 (6 bases each). CDR1 and CDR2 (germline): LNHDA, SQIVND (reference sequence). Trimming took off 1 base at V and 5 bases at J, with 10 bases between the two ends. The CDR3 loop spans 14 amino acids. CDR3 DNA sequence: TGTGCCAGTAGTATAGTAGGGGGGCAAGATACGCAGTATTTT. Its protein is CASSIVGGQDTQYF. Full variable domain (outside the CDR3, taken from reference TRBV19 and TRBJ2-3): DGGITQSPKYLFRKEGQNVTLSCEQNLNHDAMYWYRQDPGQGLRLIYYSQIVNDFQKGDIAEGYSVSREKKESFPLTVTSAQKNPTAFYLCASSIVGGQDTQYFGPGTRLTVL.

This clone is a singleton in its sample. V usage is TRBV5-1 and J usage is TRBJ2-5, with TRBD1 matching 11 bases. Judging by the DNA end, TRBJ2-7 fits better; the J call may be wrong. The V gene's germline CDR1 is SGHRS and CDR2 YFSETQ. This CDR3 contains 15 residues. The DNA for the CDR3 is TGCGCCAGCAGCTCGCAAGGACAGGGGGCCAACGAGCAGTACTTC. Translating gives CASSSQGQGANEQYF.

V usage is TRBV27 and J usage is TRBJ2-5; D remains unclear. This CDR3 contains 12 residues. The V end lost 3 bases, the J end lost 7 bases, and 9 bases lay between the germline ends. Germline CDR1 reads MNHEY; CDR2 reads SMNVEV (reference sequence). For the CDR3, the DNA is TGTGCCAGCAGTTTTAGAGGTGGGACCCAGTACTTC. Its protein product is CASSFRGGTQYF.

This rearrangement joins TRBV7-9 to TRBJ2-3; no clear D. CDR1 SEHNR and CDR2 FQNEAQ come from the germline V gene (reference sequence). Trimming removed 5 bases at V and 4 bases at J, with 16 bases between. The CDR3 consists of 15 residues. This CDR3 reads CASSPWTLIADTQYF. CDR3 nucleotide sequence: TGTGCCAGCAGCCCCTGGACCCTAATCGCAGATACGCAGTATTTT.

A few counts support this clone. The rearrangement joins TRBV9 to TRBJ2-1; TRBD1 or TRBD2 may be the D gene (6 bases each). V lost 2 bases and J 4 bases, leaving 13 bases between the germline ends. CDR3 length equals 15 residues. Germline V lookup: CDR1 SGDLS, CDR2 YYNGEE. The CDR3 is CASSVAGQTYNEQFF. The CDR3 nucleotides read TGTGCCAGCAGCGTGGCGGGACAAACGTACAATGAGCAGTTCTTC. The complete variable domain, with remaining parts taken from reference TRBV9 and TRBJ2-1, reads DSGVTQTPKHLITATGQRVTLRCSPRSGDLSVYWYQQSLDQGLQFLIQYYNGEERAKGNILERFSAQQFPDLHSELNLSSLELGDSALYFCASSVAGQTYNEQFFGPGTRLTVL.

V and J are TRBV13 and TRBJ2-5, with 8 bases identical to TRBD1. V was clipped by 0 bases and J by 5 bases; unmatched bases: 5. This CDR3 spans 15 amino acids. CDR1 and CDR2 (germline): PRHDT, FYEKMQ (reference sequence). CDR3 loop: CASSLGDRAVETQYF. DNA for the CDR3: TGTGCCAGCAGCTTAGGGGACAGGGCTGTGGAGACCCAGTACTTC.